The present T cell receptor (beta chain) was sequenced within a study of T cells after yellow fever vaccination. Each CDR3 protein is one row after TCRdb ran MiXCR on the 5' RACE reads. The table shows around 230,000 distinct CDR3 sequences, with approximately 6.7% occurring only once. V was clipped by 2 bases and J by 2 bases; unmatched bases: 11. The CDR3 contains 17 residues. Germline-derived CDR1 and CDR2 are SGHRS and YFSETQ. The source was CD4+ T cells sorted from PBMCs, collected on the day of the yellow fever booster vaccination. The chain joins TRBV5-1 to TRBJ2-3, with TRBD1 matching over 7 bases. This sequence originates from a young man who received the YFV17D yellow fever vaccine. The CDR3, as DNA: TGCGCCAGCAGCTTAGAGTCGGTTAGGGGGCCCACAGATACGCAGTATTTT. Its protein is CASSLESVRGPTDTQYF.